This T cell receptor (beta chain) appears in the sequencing data of a study of cytomegalovirus exposure and HLA in healthy donors (dated by TCRdb to about 2017). In the study overall: According to an earlier analysis of 450 to 650 of the donors, about 179 million T cells yielded 117 million unique TCR beta sequences and about 300 Gb of sequence data. Roughly 310 gigabases of sequencing data and 70 million to 85 million unique TCR sequences were included in an early release covering roughly 600 HLA-typed donors. Among the approximately 430 genotyped donors, 81% belonged to the genetic ancestry cluster associated with self-reported Caucasian donors. The study aimed to test whether signatures of past pathogen exposure could be identified by cataloging public T cell receptors. The T cell repertoires of some 700 subjects were profiled by immunosequencing and related to cytomegalovirus serostatus. Besides the first cohort of 550 to 750 subjects, a separate validation cohort made up of 120 or so different subjects was used. To predict cytomegalovirus infection status, the study brought together high-throughput TCR immunosequencing, statistical association of individual TCRs with disease status, and machine learning. To study patterns of TCR occurrence, a later analysis re-analyzed previously published TCR beta repertoires from hundreds of donors and added high-resolution HLA genotyping. Rather than using new phenotypic data, the later analysis identified candidate immune exposures from TCR beta sequences and from how often those sequences occurred across donors. An earlier analysis of some 500 of the donors used high-throughput TCR beta sequencing to judge whether each TCR beta V gene segment behaved as functional or pseudogenic. Donor age, sex, ethnicity and CMV serostatus were compiled alongside the repertoire data. Genome-wide SNP genotypes for about 65% of the 666 donors were used in a later genetic analysis, which treated that subset as a discovery cohort. All discovery cohort repertoires had been generated using a single sequencing platform. Class I and class II HLA loci were covered by the typing at four-digit resolution. Typing coverage varied by locus: roughly 629-640 donors for A, B, C, DRB1 and DQB1; roughly 510 for DQA1; about 600 for DPA1; more than 450 for DPB1. Roughly 5 DR-DQ haplotypes were handled as single units for association and clustering, since linkage in the cohort was strong. Among around 400 genotyped donors of the cohort, an average of roughly 230,000 unique TCR beta nucleotide sequences was sequenced per donor, of which 15% to 20% were non-productive.

Summary of the overall study and its limitations: When HLA alleles, especially DR and DQ, strongly co-occurred, attributing TCR associations to individual alleles was difficult. This cohort had only TCR beta chains sequenced, and the lack of alpha or paired-chain data limited which features could be detected. The sequencing pipeline was judged likely to have produced a cluster of highly shared sequence variants as a technical artifact. Fewer than 20 rarely observed V segments, including chromosome 9 orphons, were excluded from the earlier analysis of several hundred of the donors because counts were too low. The only immune exposure information available for the cohort was CMV serostatus. Most TCR sequences were observed very rarely across donors, whereas some public TCRs were present in many individuals. In vitro tests confirmed that a few of the cytomegalovirus-associated TCR beta chains recognize cytomegalovirus antigens. The authors suggested that the approach could potentially be extended to other disease states and immunological phenotypes. Linkage disequilibrium might explain the correlated functional status among segregating V segments, but an unknown experimental factor could not be ruled out. In a later analysis, some 18,000 TCR beta sequences were associated with specific HLA alleles at a false discovery rate of 0.05. The study listed 164 TCR beta chains as associated with cytomegalovirus. An association between a missense DCLRE1C variant and V-gene and J-gene trimming of TCR beta chains was found in a later genetic analysis and replicated in an independent cohort. A further reported finding was that TCR beta sequences accurately predicted the HLA-A and HLA-B alleles for most subjects in the first cohort. According to a later analysis, TCR association rates differed among HLA loci, with DRB1 alleles showing the most associated TCRs and HLA-C alleles showing the fewest. In a later analysis, most CMV-associated TCR beta chains were found to appear HLA-restricted, with HLA associations seemingly driven largely by CMV exposure. The classifier was reported to diagnose cytomegalovirus status with high specificity and sensitivity in both the original cohort and the validation cohort. Several of the top co-occurrence clusters appeared to be linked to parvovirus B19, influenza, CMV and Epstein-Barr virus, according to a later analysis. In an earlier analysis of more than 500 of the donors, most TCR beta V segments appeared in productive rearrangements about 87% or about 30% of the time, broadly matching IMGT annotations. A later genetic analysis reported fewer N-insertions in productive TCRs among donors in an Asian-associated ancestry cluster than the roughly 620-donor mean. Presence/absence analyses assumed roughly uniform sequencing depth across donors, an assumption that may not hold. In a later analysis, HLA-associated TCR beta chains were found to be more clonally expanded and to have lower generation probabilities than equally common non-associated chains. HLA typing was unavailable for some donors at each locus, so association tests used only the typed subset.

Comments on this clone: Its binding antigen is unknown. No base-level quality is on record; no much larger clone is a single base apart.

In total, fewer than 750 healthy bone marrow donors made up the cohort. At the time of sampling, every cohort member was nominally healthy, though immune exposures that went unrecorded were likely present. The donor was CMV seropositive and belonged to the group of 250 to 300 seropositive cohort members. Each donor provided a peripheral blood sample, and peripheral blood mononuclear cells were used for TCR beta sequencing. Genomic DNA was extracted from the blood cell samples with the Qiagen DNeasy Blood Extraction Kit. Receptor amplification or capture employed the immunoSEQ multiplex PCR assay. For the multiplex PCR, a mixture combining 60 forward primers for TCR Vbeta segments and 13 reverse primers for TCR Jbeta segments was used. The CDR3 region of rearranged TCR beta genes was amplified from genomic DNA by a multiplex PCR assay. The amplified TCR beta libraries were sequenced on the Illumina HiSeq System as 87-base-pair reads. The original methods were these. In a later analysis, 77 million or so unique TCR beta chains were counted across the 650 to 700 repertoires, and approximately 11 million of these chains were shared by at least two donors. Raw reads were error-corrected and collapsed into unique sequences with a nearest-neighbor algorithm that merged closely related sequences to remove PCR and sequencing errors. Alignment of CDR3 sequences to IMGT reference sequences was used to assign V, D and J gene segments. Each retained sequence needed at least a six-nucleotide match to both a V gene segment and a J gene segment. A rearrangement was called productive if the CDR3 had no stop codons and remained in frame with V and J, and every other rearrangement was called non-productive. Following IMGT convention, CDR3 was defined as the stretch from the second conserved V-encoded cysteine up to the conserved J-encoded phenylalanine. In an earlier analysis of roughly 610 of the donors, sequences lacking an unambiguous match to a single V gene segment were excluded. In an earlier analysis of some 590 of the donors, V segments were called functional above 56.7% productive rearrangements and were called segregating when the between-donor standard deviation exceeded 5%. A statistical classification framework was built for diagnosing cytomegalovirus status from the catalog of TCR beta chain sequences. V and J gene assignment, in a later analysis, came from comparing TCR nucleotide sequences with IMGT/GENE-DB human TR gene sequences. In a later analysis, CDR3 sequences and most-parsimonious VDJ recombination scenarios were assigned using the TCRdist pipeline. In a later analysis, every TCR beta chain was defined by the combination of its CDR3 amino acid sequence and its V-gene family, and reads without a unique V-gene family were dropped. To address suspected cross-contamination and a sequencing artifact, a later analysis removed over 500 highly shared, low-generation-probability nucleotide sequences. In a later analysis, a clonal expansion index for each public chain was calculated from normalized within-repertoire ranks of inferred template counts. In a later analysis, generation probabilities were computed with a VDJ recombination model fitted to out-of-frame rearrangements, and the resulting probabilities were checked against IGoR. Hypergeometric tests were used in a later analysis to score TCR-TCR, TCR-HLA and TCR-CMV co-occurrence, with a repertoire-size bias correction applied to the TCR pairs. A later analysis estimated false discovery rates by permuting HLA or CMV assignments 20 times. In a later analysis, co-occurring TCRs were grouped with DBSCAN, and TCRdist sequence similarity was added when clustering was performed within HLA-allele-positive subsets. For co-occurrence clustering, repertoires with fewer than 30,000 or more than 120,000 public chains were excluded, along with roughly five repertoires with anomalous nucleotide sharing. TCRdb provides this immuneACCESS table in a form limited to in-frame rearrangements. Some clones are lacking; in checked studies, under half of them reflect an unresolved V gene, and why the rest are absent is not known. V and J calls and clone size are given by that table; D and trimming were obtained from the DNA. For this sample there are more than 110,000 clones; about 80% appear just once. Of the sample, about 3.8% is held by the ten largest clones.

The material sequenced was PBMCs. The origin of this receptor is a man between 35 and 55 years old in good health and CMV-seropositive.

The CDR3 protein: CASSPRGSYEQYF. In nucleotide form, the sequence is TGTGCCAGCAGTCCCCGAGGTTCCTACGAGCAGTACTTC. The rearranged segments are TRBV7-2 and TRBJ2-7; the D gene is not confidently resolved. V is reduced by 6 bases and J by 1 base, leaving a spacing of 10 bases between them. Inclusive of the bounding cysteine and phenylalanine, the CDR3 is 13 residues long. Of the read, only the CDR3 DNA is kept; its 39 bases are in frame from base 1. Looking up the germline V gene yields CDR1 SGHTA and CDR2 FQGNSA.